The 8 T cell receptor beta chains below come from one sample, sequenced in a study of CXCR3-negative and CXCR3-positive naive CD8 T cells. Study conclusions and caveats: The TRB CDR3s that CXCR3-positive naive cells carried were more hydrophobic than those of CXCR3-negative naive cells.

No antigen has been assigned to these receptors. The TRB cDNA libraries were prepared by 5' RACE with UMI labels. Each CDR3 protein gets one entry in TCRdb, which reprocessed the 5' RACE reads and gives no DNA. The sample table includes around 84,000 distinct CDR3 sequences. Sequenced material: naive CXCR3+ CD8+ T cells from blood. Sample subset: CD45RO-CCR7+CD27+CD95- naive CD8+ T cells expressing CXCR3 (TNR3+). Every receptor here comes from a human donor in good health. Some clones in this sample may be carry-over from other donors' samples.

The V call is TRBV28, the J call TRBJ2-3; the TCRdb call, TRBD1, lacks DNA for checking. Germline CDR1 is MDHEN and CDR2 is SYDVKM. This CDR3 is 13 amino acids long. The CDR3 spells CASSPRETDTQYF.

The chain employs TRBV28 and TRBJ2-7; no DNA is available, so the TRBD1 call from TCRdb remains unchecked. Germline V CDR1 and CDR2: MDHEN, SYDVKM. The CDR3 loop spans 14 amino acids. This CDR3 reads CASREQDRSYEQYF. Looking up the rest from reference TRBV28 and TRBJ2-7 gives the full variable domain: DVKVTQSSRYLVKRTGEKVFLECVQDMDHENMFWYRQDPGLGLRLIYFSYDVKMKEKGDIPEGYSVSREKKERFSLILESASTNQTSMYLCASREQDRSYEQYFGPGTRLTVT.

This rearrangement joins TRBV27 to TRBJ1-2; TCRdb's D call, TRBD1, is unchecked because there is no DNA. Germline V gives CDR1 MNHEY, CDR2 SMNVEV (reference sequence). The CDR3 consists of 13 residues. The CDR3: CASSYGQGDGYTF.

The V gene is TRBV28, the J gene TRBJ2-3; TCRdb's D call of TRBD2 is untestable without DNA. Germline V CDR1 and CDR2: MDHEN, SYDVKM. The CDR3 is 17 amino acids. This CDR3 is CASNGLASLHFQDTQYF.

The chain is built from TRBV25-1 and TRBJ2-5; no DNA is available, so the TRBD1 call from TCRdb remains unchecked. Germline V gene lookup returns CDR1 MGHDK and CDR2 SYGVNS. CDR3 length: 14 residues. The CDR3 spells CASPGPDPPETQYF.

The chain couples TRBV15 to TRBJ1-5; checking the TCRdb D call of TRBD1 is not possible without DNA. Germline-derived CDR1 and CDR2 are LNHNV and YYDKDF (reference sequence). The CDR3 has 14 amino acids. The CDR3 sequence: CANRSLRVWQPQHF.

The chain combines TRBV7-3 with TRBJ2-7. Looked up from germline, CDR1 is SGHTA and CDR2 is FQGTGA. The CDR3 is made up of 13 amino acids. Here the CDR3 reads CASSLTGWDEQYF.

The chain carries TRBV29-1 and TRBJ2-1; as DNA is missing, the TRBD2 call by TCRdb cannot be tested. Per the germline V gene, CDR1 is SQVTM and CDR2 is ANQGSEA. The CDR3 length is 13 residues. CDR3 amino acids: CSSRGLSHNEQFF.